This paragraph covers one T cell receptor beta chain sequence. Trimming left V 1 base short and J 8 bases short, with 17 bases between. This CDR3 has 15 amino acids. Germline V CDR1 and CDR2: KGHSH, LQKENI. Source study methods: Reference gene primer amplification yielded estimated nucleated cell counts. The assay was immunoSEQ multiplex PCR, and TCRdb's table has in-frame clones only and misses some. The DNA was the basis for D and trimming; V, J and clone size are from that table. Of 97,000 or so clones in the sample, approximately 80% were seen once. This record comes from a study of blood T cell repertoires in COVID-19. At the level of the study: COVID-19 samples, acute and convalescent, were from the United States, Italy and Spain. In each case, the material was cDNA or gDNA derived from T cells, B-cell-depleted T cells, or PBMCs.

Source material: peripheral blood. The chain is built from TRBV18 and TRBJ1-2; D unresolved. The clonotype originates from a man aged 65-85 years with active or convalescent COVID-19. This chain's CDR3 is CASSPLFTPGEGYTF. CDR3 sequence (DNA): TGTGCCAGCTCACCACTCTTCACACCCGGGGAAGGCTACACCTTC. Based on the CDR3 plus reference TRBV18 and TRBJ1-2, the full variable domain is NAGVMQNPRHLVRRRGQEARLRCSPMKGHSHVYWYRQLPEEGLKFMVYLQKENIIDESGMPKERFSAEFPKEGPSILRIQQVVRGDSAAYFCASSPLFTPGEGYTFGSGTRLTVV.